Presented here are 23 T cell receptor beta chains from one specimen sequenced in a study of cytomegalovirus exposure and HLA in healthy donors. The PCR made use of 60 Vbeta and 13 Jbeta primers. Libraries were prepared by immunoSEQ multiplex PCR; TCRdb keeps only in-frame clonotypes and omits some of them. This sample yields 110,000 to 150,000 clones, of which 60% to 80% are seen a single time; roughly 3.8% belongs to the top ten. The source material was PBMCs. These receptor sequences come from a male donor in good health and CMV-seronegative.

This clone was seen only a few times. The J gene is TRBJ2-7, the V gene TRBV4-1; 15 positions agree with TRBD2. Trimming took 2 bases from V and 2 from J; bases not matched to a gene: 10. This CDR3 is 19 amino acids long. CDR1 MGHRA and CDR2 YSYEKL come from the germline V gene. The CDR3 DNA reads TGCGCCAGCAGCCAAAGGACTAGCGGGGGGGCAAATCCCACCTACGAGCAGTACTTC. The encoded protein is CASSQRTSGGANPTYEQYF.

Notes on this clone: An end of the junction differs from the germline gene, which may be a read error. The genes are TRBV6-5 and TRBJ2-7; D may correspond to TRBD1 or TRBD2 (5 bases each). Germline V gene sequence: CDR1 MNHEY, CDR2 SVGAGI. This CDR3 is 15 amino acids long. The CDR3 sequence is CASSYSGLPDSEQYF. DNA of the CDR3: TGTGCCAGCAGCTACTCGGGGCTACCCGACAGCGAGCAGTACTTC.

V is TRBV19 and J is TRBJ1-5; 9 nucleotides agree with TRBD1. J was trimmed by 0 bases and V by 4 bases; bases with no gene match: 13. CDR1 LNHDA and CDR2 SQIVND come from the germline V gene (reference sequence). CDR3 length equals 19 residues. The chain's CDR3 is CASSTVPGQGTYSNQPQHF. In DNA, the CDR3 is TGTGCCAGTAGTACTGTCCCGGGACAGGGAACCTATAGCAATCAGCCCCAGCATTTT.

CDR3 sequence (DNA): TGCGCCAGCAGCAGAGGGCCCTCTGGAAACACCATATATTTT. Amino acids: CASSRGPSGNTIYF. This sequence joins TRBV5-1 and TRBJ1-3; no clear D gene. The germline V gene has CDR1 SGHRS and CDR2 YFSETQ. Trimming pared 4 bases from V and 0 bases from J, leaving 8 bases between. The length of the CDR3 is 14 residues. Full variable domain (remainder filled in from reference TRBV5-1 and TRBJ1-3): KAGVTQTPRYLIKTRGQQVTLSCSPISGHRSVSWYQQTPGQGLQFLFEYFSETQRNKGNFPGRFSGRQFSNSRSEMNVSTLELGDSALYLCASSRGPSGNTIYFGEGSWLTVV.

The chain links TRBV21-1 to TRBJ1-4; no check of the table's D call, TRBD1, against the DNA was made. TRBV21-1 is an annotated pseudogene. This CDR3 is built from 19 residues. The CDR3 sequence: CARGSDSLLMISKKEKLFF. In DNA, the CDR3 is TGTGCCAGGGGTTCGGACAGCTTATTAATGATTTCGAAAAAAGAAAAACTGTTTTTT.

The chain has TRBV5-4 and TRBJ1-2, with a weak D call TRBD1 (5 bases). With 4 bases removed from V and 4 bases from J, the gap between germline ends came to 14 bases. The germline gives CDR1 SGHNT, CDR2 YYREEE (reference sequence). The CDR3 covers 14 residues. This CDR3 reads CASSPPGTPYGYTF. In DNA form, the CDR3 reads TGTGCCAGCAGCCCCCCAGGGACTCCCTATGGCTACACCTTC.

In nucleotides, the CDR3 is TGTGCCAGCAGCCCCGCCGCGGGGAACACCGGGGAGCTGTTTTTT. Translation gives CASSPAAGNTGELFF. This sequence joins TRBV11-2 and TRBJ2-2; perhaps TRBD2 as D (5 bases). The CDR3 loop spans 15 amino acids. Between the trimmed V and J ends, which lost 5 bases and 1 base, there was a span of 11 bases. Germline CDR1 and CDR2: SGHAT and FQNNGV.

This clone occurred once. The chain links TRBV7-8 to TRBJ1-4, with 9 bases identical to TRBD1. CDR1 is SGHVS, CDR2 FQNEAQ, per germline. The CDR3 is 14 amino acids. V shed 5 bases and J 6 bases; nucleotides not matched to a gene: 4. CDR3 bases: TGTGCCAGCAGCCAGGGACAGGGTTATGAAAAACTGTTTTTT. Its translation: CASSQGQGYEKLFF.

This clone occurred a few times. The CDR3, as DNA: TGTGCCAGCAGCACTCCCGGGGAGCTGTTTTTT. Encoded protein: CASSTPGELFF. The chain couples TRBV6-5 to TRBJ2-2; D is ambiguous. V shed 6 bases and J shed 6 bases, with 5 bases lying between them. This CDR3 contains 11 residues. The V gene's germline CDR1 is MNHEY and CDR2 SVGAGI.

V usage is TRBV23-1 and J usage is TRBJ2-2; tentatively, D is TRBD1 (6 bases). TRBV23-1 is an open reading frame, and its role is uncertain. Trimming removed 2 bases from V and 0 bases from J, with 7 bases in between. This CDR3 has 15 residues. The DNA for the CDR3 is TGCGCCAGCAGTCAAGGGGGCCCGAACACCGGGGAGCTGTTTTTT. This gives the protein CASSQGGPNTGELFF.

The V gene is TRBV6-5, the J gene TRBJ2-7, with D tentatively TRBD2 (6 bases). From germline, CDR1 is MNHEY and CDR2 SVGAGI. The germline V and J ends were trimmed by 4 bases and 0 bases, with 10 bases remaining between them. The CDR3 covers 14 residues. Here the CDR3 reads CASSFGGDSYEQYF. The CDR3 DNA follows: TGTGCCAGCAGTTTCGGGGGAGACTCCTACGAGCAGTACTTC.

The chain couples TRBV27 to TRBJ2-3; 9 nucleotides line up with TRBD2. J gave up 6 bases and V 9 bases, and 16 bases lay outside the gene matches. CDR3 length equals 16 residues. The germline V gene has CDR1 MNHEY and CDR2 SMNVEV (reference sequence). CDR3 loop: CASRVAGAYYRDTQYF. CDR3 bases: TGTGCCAGTAGGGTAGCGGGGGCTTACTATAGGGATACGCAGTATTTT.

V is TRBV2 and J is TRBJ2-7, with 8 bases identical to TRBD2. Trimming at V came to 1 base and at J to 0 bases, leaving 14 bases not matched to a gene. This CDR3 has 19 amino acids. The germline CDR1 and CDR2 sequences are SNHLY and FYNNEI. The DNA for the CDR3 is TGTGCCAGCAGTGAAGATCTCCGTGTTTTGCGGGGGGTCTCCTACGAGCAGTACTTC. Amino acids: CASSEDLRVLRGVSYEQYF. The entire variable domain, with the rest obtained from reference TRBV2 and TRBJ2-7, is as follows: EPEVTQTPSHQVTQMGQEVILRCVPISNHLYFYWYRQILGQKVEFLVSFYNNEISEKSEIFDDQFSVERPDGSNFTLKIRSTKLEDSAMYFCASSEDLRVLRGVSYEQYFGPGTRLTVT.

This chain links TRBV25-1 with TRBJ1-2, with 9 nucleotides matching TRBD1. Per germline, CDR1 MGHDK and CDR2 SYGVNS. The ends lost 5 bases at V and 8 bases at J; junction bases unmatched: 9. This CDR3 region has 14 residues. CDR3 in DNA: TGTGCCAGCAGTCTAATACAGGGGGCTGGCGGCTACACCTTC. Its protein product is CASSLIQGAGGYTF.

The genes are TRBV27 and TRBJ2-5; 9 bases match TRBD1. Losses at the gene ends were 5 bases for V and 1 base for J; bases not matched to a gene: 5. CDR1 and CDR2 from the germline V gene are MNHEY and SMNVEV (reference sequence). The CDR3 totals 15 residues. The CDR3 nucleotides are TGTGCCAGCAGTGAAATGGGACAGGGCCAAGAGACCCAGTACTTC. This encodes CASSEMGQGQETQYF.

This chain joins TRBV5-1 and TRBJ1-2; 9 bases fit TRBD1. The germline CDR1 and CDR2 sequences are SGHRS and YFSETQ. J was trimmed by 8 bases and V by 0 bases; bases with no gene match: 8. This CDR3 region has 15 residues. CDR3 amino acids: CASSLALQGAKGYTF. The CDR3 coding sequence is TGCGCCAGCAGCTTGGCCCTACAGGGGGCGAAAGGCTACACCTTC.

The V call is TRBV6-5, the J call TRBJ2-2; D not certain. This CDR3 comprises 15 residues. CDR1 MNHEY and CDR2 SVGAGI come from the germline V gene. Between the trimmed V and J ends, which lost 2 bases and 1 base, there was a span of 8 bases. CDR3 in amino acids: CASSYRAVNTGELFF. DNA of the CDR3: TGTGCCAGCAGTTACAGAGCTGTGAACACCGGGGAGCTGTTTTTT.

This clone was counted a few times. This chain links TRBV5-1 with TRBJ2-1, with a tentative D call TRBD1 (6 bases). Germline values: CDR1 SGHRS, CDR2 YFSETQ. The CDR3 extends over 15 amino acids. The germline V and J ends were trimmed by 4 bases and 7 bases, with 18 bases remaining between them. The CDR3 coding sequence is TGCGCCAGCAGCGTGCAGGGGTCCTACAGAAATGAGCAGTTCTTC. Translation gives CASSVQGSYRNEQFF.

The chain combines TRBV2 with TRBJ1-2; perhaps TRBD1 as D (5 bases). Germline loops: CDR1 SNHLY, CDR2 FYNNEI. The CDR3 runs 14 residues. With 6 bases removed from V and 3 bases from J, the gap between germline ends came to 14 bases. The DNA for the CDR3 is TGTGCCAGCAGGGCCCAAGACAGAGACTATGGCTACACCTTC. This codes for CASRAQDRDYGYTF.

The CDR3 region is CASSLGTESSYNEQFF. DNA for the CDR3: TGCGCCAGCAGCTTGGGGACAGAGAGCTCCTACAATGAGCAGTTCTTC. V gene TRBV5-1 combines with J gene TRBJ2-1, with D possibly matching TRBD1 (6 bases). The CDR3 has 16 residues. CDR1 is SGHRS, CDR2 YFSETQ, per germline. The germline V and J ends were trimmed by 0 bases and 0 bases, with 10 bases remaining between them.

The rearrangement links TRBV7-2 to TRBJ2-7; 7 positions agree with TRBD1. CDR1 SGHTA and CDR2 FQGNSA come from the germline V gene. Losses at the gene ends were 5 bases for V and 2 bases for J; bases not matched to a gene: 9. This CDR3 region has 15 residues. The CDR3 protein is CASSPSTGQTYEQYF. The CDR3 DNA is TGTGCCAGCAGCCCATCGACAGGGCAAACCTACGAGCAGTACTTC. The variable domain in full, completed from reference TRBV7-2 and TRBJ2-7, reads GAGVSQSPSNKVTEKGKDVELRCDPISGHTALYWYRQSLGQGLEFLIYFQGNSAPDKSGLPSDRFSAERTGGSVSTLTIQRTQQEDSAVYLCASSPSTGQTYEQYFGPGTRLTVT.

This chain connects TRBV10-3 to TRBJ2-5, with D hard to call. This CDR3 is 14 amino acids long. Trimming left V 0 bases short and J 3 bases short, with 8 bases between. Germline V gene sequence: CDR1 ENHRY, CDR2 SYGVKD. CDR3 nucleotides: TGTGCCATCAGTGAGTCGAACAAAAAAGAGACCCAGTACTTC. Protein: CAISESNKKETQYF.

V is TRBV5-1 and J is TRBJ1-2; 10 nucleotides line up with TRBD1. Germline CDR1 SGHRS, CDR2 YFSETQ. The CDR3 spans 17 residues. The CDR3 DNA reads TGCCCCACAGCTAAAGGGACAGGGGACCCGATCGTGTATGGCTACACCTTC. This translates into CPTAKGTGDPIVYGYTF. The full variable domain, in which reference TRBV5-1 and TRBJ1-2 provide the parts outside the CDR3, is KAGVTQTPRYLIKTRGQQVTLSCSPISGHRSVSWYQQTPGQGLQFLFEYFSETQRNKGNFPGRFSGRQFSNSRSEMNVSTLELGDSALYLCPTAKGTGDPIVYGYTFGSGTRLTVV.